This T cell receptor (beta chain) was recovered during a study of beta chain features in type 1 diabetes. Since all of the isolated RNA was reverse transcribed, expressed TCRB transcripts were what got sequenced. Only in-frame clones appear in the TCRdb table, and some are missing; sequencing was by immunoSEQ multiplex PCR. The table includes tens of thousands of clones, roughly three fifths detected once. The V and J ends lost 4 bases and 9 bases, in that order; junction bases with no gene match: 12. Germline values: CDR1 LNHDA, CDR2 SQIVND (reference sequence). This CDR3 is built from 18 residues. Material for sequencing was Tregs from blood. The V call is TRBV19, the J call TRBJ2-1; 16 bases agree with TRBD2. The TCR was taken from a woman between 18 and 30 years old in good health. The CDR3: CASSRSGTSGRARIEQFF. The CDR3 DNA sequence: TGTGCCAGTAGTAGATCCGGGACTAGCGGGAGGGCCAGGATTGAGCAGTTCTTC.